This record looks at one T cell receptor beta chain sequence and its context. Its target is unknown. Generated by immunoSEQ multiplex PCR, the TCRdb table keeps only in-frame clones and is missing some. The sample yields about 1.5 million clones, 95% to 99% seen once. None of the donors, who were healthy HIV-negative adults, had recently had acute infections or vaccinations. The data stem from a study of shared clonotypes between healthy human individuals. Whole-study context: Donors consisted of a couple of women and a few men between 18 and 49. Plates per donor: three CD4 naive, three CD4 memory, two CD8 naive, one CD8 memory. Study-level results: Larger estimated richness was generally recorded for naive subsets relative to memory subsets.

V lost 5 bases and J lost 1, with 15 bases in between. This CDR3 is built from 16 residues. Germline V gene data show CDR1 as SNHLY and CDR2 as FYNNEI. Sequencing used naive CD4+ T cells sorted from blood. Stated subset: CD45RA+ positively selected. The source is a man between 25 and 39 years old in good health. The chain joins TRBV2 to TRBJ2-1; possibly TRBD1 for D (6 bases). This chain's CDR3 is CASSRDGQISYNEQFF. In DNA form, the CDR3 reads TGTGCCAGCAGTCGAGACGGACAGATTTCCTACAATGAGCAGTTCTTC.